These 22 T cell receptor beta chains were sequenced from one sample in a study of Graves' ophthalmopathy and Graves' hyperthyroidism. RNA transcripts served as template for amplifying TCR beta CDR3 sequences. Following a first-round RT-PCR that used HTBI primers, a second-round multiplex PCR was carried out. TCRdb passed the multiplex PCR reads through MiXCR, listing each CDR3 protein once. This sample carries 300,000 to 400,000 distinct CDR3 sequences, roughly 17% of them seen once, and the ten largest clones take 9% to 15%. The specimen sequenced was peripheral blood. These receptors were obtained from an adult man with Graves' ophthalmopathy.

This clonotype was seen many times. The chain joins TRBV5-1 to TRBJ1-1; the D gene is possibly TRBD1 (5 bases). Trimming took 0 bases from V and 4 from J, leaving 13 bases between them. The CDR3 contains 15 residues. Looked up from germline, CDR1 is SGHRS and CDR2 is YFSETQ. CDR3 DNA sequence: TGCGCCAGCAGCTTGGCGACGGGGGGGATCACTGAAGCTTTCTTT. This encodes CASSLATGGITEAFF. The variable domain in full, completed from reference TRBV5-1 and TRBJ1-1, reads KAGVTQTPRYLIKTRGQQVTLSCSPISGHRSVSWYQQTPGQGLQFLFEYFSETQRNKGNFPGRFSGRQFSNSRSEMNVSTLELGDSALYLCASSLATGGITEAFFGQGTRLTVV.

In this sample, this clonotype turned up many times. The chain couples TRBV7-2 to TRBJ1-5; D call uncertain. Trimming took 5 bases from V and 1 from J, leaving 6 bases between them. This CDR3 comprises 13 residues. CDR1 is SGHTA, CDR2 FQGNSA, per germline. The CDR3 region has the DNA TGTGCCAGCAGCGCACAGAGCAATCAGCCCCAGCATTTT. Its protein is CASSAQSNQPQHF. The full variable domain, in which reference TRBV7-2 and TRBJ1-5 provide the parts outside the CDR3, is GAGVSQSPSNKVTEKGKDVELRCDPISGHTALYWYRQSLGQGLEFLIYFQGNSAPDKSGLPSDRFSAERTGGSVSTLTIQRTQQEDSAVYLCASSAQSNQPQHFGDGTRLSIL.

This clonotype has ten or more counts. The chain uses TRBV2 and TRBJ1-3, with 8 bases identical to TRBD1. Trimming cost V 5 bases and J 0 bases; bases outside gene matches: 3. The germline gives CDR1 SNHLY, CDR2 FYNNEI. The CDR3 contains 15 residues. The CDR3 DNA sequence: TGTGCCAGCAGTCAAGACAGGGGCTCTGGAAACACCATATATTTT. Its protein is CASSQDRGSGNTIYF.

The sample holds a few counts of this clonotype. CDR3 nucleotide sequence: TGTGCCAGCAGCCTCGGGGGAGGGGGCCGGGAGACCCAGTACTTC. It codes for CASSLGGGGRETQYF. V usage is TRBV6-1 and J usage is TRBJ2-5; the D gene could be TRBD1 or TRBD2 (7 bases each). Looked up from germline, CDR1 is MNHNS and CDR2 is SASEGT. The CDR3 extends over 15 amino acids. Trimming pared 6 bases from V and 5 bases from J, leaving 19 bases between.

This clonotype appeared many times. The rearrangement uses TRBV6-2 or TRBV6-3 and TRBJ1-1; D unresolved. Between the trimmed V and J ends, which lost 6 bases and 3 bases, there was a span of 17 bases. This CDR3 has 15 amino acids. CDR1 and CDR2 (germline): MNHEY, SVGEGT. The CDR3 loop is CASSDRDGGDTEAFF. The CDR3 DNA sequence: TGTGCCAGCAGCGACCGTGACGGCGGGGACACTGAAGCTTTCTTT.

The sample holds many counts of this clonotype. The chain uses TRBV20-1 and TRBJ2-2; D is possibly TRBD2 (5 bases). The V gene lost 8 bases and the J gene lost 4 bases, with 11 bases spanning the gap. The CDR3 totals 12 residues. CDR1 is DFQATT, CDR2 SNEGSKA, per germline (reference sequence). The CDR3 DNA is TGCAGTACTACTAGAGGCACCGGGGAGCTGTTTTTT. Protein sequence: CSTTRGTGELFF.

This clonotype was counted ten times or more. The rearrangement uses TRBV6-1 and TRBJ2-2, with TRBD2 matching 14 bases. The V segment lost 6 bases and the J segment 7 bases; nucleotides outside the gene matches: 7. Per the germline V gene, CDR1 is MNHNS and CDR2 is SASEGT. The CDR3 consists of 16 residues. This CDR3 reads CASSPGTSGGLGELFF. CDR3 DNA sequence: TGTGCCAGCAGCCCGGGGACTAGCGGGGGACTCGGGGAGCTGTTTTTT.

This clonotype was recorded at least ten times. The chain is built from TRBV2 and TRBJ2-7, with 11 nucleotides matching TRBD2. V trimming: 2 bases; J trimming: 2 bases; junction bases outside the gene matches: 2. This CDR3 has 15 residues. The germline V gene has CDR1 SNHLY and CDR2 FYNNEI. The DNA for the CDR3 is TGTGCCAGCAGTGAACAACTAGCGGGGGCCTACGAGCAGTACTTC. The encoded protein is CASSEQLAGAYEQYF. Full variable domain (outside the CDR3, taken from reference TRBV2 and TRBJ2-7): EPEVTQTPSHQVTQMGQEVILRCVPISNHLYFYWYRQILGQKVEFLVSFYNNEISEKSEIFDDQFSVERPDGSNFTLKIRSTKLEDSAMYFCASSEQLAGAYEQYFGPGTRLTVT.

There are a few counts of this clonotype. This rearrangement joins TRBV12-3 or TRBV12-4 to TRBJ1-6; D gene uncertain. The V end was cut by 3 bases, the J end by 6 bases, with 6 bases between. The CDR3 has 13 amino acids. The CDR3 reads CASSLGSNSPLHF. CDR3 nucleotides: TGTGCCAGCAGTTTGGGCAGTAATTCACCCCTCCACTTT.

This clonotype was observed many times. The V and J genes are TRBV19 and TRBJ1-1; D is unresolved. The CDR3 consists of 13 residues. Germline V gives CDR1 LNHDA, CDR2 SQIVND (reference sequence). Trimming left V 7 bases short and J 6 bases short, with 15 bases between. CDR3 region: CASTDPGFPEAFF. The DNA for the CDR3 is TGTGCCAGTACGGATCCGGGTTTCCCTGAAGCTTTCTTT. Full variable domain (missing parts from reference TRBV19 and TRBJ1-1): DGGITQSPKYLFRKEGQNVTLSCEQNLNHDAMYWYRQDPGQGLRLIYYSQIVNDFQKGDIAEGYSVSREKKESFPLTVTSAQKNPTAFYLCASTDPGFPEAFFGQGTRLTVV.

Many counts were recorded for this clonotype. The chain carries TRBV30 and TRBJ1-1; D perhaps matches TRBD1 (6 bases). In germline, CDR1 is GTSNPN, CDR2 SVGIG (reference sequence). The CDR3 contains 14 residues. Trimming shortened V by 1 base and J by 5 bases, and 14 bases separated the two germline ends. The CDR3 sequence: CAWSAGGGGTEAFF. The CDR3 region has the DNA TGTGCCTGGAGTGCCGGTGGGGGCGGTACTGAAGCTTTCTTT.

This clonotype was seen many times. CDR3 loop: CASSQLIAGAPGEQYF. Written as DNA, the CDR3 is TGCGCCAGCAGCCAACTTATAGCGGGGGCCCCGGGGGAGCAGTACTTC. V is TRBV4-1 and J is TRBJ2-7; the match to TRBD2 covers 9 bases. The CDR3 spans 16 residues. Germline trimming cut 2 bases from V and 7 bases from J; bases unmatched to any gene: 12. CDR1 is MGHRA, CDR2 YSYEKL, per germline.

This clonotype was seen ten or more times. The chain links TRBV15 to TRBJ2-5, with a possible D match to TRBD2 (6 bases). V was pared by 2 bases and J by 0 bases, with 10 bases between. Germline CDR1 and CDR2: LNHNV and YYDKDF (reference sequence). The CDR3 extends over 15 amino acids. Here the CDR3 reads CATSRNLAHQETQYF. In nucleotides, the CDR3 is TGTGCCACCAGCAGAAATCTAGCGCACCAAGAGACCCAGTACTTC. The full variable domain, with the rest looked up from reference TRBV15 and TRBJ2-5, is DAMVIQNPRYQVTQFGKPVTLSCSQTLNHNVMYWYQQKSSQAPKLLFHYYDKDFNNEADTPDNFQSRRPNTSFCFLDIRSPGLGDTAMYLCATSRNLAHQETQYFGPGTRLLVL.

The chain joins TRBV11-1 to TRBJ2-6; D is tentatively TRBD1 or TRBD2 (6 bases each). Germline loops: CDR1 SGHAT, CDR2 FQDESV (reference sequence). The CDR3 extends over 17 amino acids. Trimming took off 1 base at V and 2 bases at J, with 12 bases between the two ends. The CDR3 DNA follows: TGTGCCAGCAGCTTAGTACGGGGGCTAGCTGGGGCCAACGTCCTGACTTTC. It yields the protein CASSLVRGLAGANVLTF.

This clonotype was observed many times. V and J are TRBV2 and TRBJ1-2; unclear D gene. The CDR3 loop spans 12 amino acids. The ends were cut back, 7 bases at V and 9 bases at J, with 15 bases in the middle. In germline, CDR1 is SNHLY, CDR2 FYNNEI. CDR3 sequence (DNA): TGTGCCAGCACCAATGAGGGTTACAGCTACACCTTC. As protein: CASTNEGYSYTF.

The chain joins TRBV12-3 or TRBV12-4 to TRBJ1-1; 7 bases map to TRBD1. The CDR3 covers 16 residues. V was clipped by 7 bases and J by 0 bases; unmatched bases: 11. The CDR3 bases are TGTGCCAGCATTCCCGGACAGGAAATAATGAACACTGAAGCTTTCTTT. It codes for CASIPGQEIMNTEAFF.

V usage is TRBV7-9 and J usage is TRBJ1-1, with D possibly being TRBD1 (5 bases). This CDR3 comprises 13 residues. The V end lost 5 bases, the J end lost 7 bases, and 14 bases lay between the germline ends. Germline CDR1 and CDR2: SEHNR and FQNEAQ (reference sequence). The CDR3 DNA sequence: TGTGCCAGCAGCCAGACAGAAAACTTTGAAGCTTTCTTT. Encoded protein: CASSQTENFEAFF.

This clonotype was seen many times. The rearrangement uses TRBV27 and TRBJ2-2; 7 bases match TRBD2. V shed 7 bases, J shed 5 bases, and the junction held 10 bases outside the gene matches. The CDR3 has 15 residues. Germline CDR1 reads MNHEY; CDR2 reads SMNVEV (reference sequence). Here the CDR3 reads CASTLWGGRTGELFF. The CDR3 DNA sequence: TGTGCCAGCACCCTGTGGGGGGGTAGGACCGGGGAGCTGTTTTTT.

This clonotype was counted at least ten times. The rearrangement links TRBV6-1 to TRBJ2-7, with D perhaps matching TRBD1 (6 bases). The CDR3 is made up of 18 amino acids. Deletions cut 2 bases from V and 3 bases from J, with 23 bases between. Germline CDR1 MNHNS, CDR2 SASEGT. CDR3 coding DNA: TGTGCCAGCAGTGAACTCAGCTGGGGAGCTACAGGGAGCTACGAGCAGTACTTC. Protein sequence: CASSELSWGATGSYEQYF.

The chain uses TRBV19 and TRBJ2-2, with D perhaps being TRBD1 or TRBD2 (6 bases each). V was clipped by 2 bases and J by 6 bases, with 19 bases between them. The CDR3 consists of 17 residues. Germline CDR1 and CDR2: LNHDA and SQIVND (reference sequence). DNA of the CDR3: TGTGCCAGTAGTATAATTTCGGGGGCTGAGAGACCCGGGGAGCTGTTTTTT. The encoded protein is CASSIISGAERPGELFF.

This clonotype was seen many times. CDR3 sequence: CSARDGEGYTYEQYF. For the CDR3, the DNA is TGCAGTGCTAGGGACGGGGAAGGCTACACCTACGAGCAGTACTTC. The chain links TRBV20-1 to TRBJ2-7, with D possibly matching TRBD2 (5 bases). The CDR3 covers 15 residues. V was shortened by 3 bases and J by 2 bases, with 17 bases between the two germline ends. CDR1 and CDR2 (germline): DFQATT, SNEGSKA (reference sequence).

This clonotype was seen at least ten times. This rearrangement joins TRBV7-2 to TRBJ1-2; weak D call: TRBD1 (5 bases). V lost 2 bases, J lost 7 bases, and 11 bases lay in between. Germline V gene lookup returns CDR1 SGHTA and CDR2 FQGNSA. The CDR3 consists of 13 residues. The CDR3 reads CASSLLTGRGYTF. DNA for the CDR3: TGTGCCAGCAGCTTACTTACGGGACGTGGCTACACCTTC.